The clone carrying this TCR beta chain was counted between two and nine times. These data belong to a study of CD8 T cells in Susac syndrome. An input of about 0.5 to 1 ug of RNA was subjected to reverse transcription using random hexamers. With immunoSEQ multiplex PCR, TCR beta CDR3 was amplified across 54 Vbeta and 13 Jbeta. MiXCR, run by TCRdb on the immunoSEQ multiplex PCR reads, gives a single entry per CDR3 protein. The repertoire holds under 300,000 distinct CDR3 sequences, with 90% to 97% as singletons. Per germline, CDR1 MDHEN and CDR2 SYDVKM. There are 11 residues in the CDR3. Between the trimmed V and J ends, which lost 2 bases and 8 bases, there was a span of 4 bases.

This sequence was found in a human donor with Susac syndrome. Material for sequencing was CD4+ T cells from PBMCs. The chain is built from TRBV28 and TRBJ2-1, with D hard to call. The CDR3 DNA reads TGTGCCAGCAGTTTACTGGATGAGCAGTTCTTC. Amino acids: CASSLLDEQFF. Variable domain in full (rest from reference TRBV28 and TRBJ2-1): DVKVTQSSRYLVKRTGEKVFLECVQDMDHENMFWYRQDPGLGLRLIYFSYDVKMKEKGDIPEGYSVSREKKERFSLILESASTNQTSMYLCASSLLDEQFFGPGTRLTVL.